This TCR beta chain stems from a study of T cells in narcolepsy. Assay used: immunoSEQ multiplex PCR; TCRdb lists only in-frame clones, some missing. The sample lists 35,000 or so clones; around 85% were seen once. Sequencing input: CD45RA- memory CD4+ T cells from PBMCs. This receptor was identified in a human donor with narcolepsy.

The CDR3 region is CSVEGTGGAEQYF. CDR3 DNA: TGCAGCGTTGAGGGAACAGGGGGCGCCGAGCAGTACTTC. This rearrangement joins TRBV29-1 to TRBJ2-5; 9 positions agree with TRBD1. The better agreement between TRBJ2-7 and the DNA end casts doubt on the J call. This CDR3 comprises 13 residues. Germline V gives CDR1 SQVTM, CDR2 ANQGSEA.